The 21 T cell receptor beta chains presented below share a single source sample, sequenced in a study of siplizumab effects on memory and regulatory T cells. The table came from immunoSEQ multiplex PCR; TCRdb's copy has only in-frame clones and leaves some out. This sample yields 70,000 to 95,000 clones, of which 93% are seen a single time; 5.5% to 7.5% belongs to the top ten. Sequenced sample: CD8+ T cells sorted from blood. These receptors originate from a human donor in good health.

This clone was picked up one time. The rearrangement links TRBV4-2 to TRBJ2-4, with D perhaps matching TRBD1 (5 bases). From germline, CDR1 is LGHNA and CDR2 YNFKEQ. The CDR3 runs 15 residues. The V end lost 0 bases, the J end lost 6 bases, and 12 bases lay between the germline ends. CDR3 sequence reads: CASSQEAGSANIQYF. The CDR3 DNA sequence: TGTGCCAGCAGCCAAGAAGCAGGGTCGGCAAACATTCAGTACTTC.

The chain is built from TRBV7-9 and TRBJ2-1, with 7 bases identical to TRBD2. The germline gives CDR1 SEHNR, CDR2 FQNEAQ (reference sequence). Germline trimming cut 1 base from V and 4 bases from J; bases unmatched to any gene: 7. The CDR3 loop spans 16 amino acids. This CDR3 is CASSLGWLAEYNEQFF. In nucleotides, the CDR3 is TGTGCCAGCAGCTTAGGCTGGCTAGCGGAGTACAATGAGCAGTTCTTC. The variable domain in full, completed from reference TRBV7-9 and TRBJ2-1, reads DTGVSQNPRHKITKRGQNVTFRCDPISEHNRLYWYRQTLGQGPEFLTYFQNEAQLEKSRLLSDRFSAERPKGSFSTLEIQRTEQGDSAMYLCASSLGWLAEYNEQFFGPGTRLTVL.

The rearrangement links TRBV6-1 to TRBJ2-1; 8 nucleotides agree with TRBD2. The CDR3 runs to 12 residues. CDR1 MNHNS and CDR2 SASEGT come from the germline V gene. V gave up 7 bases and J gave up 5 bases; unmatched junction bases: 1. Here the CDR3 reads CASTGGDNEQFF. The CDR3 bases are TGTGCCAGCACCGGGGGGGACAATGAGCAGTTCTTC.

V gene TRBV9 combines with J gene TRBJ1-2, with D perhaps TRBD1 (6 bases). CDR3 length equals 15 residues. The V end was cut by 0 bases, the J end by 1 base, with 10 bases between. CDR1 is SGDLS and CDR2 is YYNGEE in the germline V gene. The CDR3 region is CASSVGGQSNYGYTF. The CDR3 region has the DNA TGTGCCAGCAGCGTAGGCGGACAGAGTAACTATGGCTACACCTTC.

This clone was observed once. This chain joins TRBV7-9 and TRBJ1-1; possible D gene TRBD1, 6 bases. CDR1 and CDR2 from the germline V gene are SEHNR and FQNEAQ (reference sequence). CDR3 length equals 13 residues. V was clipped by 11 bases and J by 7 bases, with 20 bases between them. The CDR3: CAGNGRGSLEAFF. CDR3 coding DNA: TGTGCCGGAAACGGAAGGGGGTCCCTTGAAGCTTTCTTT.

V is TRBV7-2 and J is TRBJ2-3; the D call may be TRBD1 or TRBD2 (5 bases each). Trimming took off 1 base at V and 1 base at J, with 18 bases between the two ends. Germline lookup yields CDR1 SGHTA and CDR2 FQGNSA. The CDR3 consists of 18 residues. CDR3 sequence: CASSLVAVGTLGTDTQYF. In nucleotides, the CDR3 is TGTGCCAGCAGCTTAGTGGCGGTAGGGACCCTGGGCACAGATACGCAGTATTTT.

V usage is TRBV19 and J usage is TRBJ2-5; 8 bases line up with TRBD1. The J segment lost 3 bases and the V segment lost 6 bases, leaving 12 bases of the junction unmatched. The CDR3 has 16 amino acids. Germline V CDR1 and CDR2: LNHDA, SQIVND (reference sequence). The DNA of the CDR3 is TGTGCCAGTAGCAGAGGACAGGGAAGGATAAAAGAGACCCAGTACTTC. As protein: CASSRGQGRIKETQYF.

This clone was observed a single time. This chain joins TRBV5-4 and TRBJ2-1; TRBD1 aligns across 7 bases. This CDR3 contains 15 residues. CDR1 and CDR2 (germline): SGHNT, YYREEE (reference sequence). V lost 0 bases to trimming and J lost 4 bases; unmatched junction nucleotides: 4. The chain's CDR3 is CASSLAPGQYNEQFF. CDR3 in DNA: TGTGCCAGCAGCTTGGCCCCGGGACAGTACAATGAGCAGTTCTTC.

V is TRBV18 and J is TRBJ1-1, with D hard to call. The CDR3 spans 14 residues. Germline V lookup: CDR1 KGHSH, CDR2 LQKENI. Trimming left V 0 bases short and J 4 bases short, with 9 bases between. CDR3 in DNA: TGTGCCAGCTCACCACCGGCAGGCGGCACTGAAGCTTTCTTT. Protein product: CASSPPAGGTEAFF.

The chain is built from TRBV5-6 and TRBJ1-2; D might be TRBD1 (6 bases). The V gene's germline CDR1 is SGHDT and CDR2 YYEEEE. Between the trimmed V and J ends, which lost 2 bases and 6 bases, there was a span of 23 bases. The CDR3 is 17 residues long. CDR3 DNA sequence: TGTGCCAGCAGCTTTCAAACAGGGTCCGGGGTGCGGAATGGCTACACCTTC. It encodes CASSFQTGSGVRNGYTF.

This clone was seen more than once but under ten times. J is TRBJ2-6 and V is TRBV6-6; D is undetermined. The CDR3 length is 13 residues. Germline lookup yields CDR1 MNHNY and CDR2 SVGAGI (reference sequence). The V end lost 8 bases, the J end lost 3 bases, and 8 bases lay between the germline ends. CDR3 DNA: TGTGCCAGCGGGTCGGGTGGGGCCAACGTCCTGACTTTC. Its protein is CASGSGGANVLTF.

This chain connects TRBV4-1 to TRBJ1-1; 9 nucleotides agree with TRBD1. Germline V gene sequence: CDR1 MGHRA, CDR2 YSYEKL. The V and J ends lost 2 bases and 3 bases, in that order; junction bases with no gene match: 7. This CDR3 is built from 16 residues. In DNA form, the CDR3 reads TGCGCCAGCAGCCAAAATCCGGGACAGGGAGACACTGAAGCTTTCTTT. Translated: CASSQNPGQGDTEAFF.

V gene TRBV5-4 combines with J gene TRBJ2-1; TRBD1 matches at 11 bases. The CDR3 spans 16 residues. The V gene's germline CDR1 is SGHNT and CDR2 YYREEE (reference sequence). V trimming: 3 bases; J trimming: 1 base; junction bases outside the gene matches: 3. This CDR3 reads CASSSGTGGSYNEQFF. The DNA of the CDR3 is TGTGCCAGCAGCTCCGGGACAGGGGGGTCCTACAATGAGCAGTTCTTC. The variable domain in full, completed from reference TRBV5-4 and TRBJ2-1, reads ETGVTQSPTHLIKTRGQQVTLRCSSQSGHNTVSWYQQALGQGPQFIFQYYREEENGRGNFPPRFSGLQFPNYSSELNVNALELDDSALYLCASSSGTGGSYNEQFFGPGTRLTVL.

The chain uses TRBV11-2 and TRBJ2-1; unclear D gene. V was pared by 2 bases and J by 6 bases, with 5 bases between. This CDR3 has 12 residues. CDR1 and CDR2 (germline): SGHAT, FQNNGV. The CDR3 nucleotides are TGTGCCAGCAGCTTACGTCTCAATGAGCAGTTCTTC. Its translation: CASSLRLNEQFF.

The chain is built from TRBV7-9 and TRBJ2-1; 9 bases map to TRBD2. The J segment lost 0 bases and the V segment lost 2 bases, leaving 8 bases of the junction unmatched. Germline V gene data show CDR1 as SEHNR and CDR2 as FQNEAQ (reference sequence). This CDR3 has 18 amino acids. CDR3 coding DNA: TGTGCCAGCAGCTTACTGGGTAGCGGGAGATTCTCCTACAATGAGCAGTTCTTC. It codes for CASSLLGSGRFSYNEQFF.

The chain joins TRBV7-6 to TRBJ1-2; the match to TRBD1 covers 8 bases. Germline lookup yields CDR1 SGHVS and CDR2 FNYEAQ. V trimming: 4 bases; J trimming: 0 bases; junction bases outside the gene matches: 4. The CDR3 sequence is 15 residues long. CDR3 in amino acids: CASSSDRGTNYGYTF. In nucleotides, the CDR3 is TGTGCCAGCAGCTCTGACAGGGGAACTAACTATGGCTACACCTTC.

CDR3: CASSPQEAGYEQYF. The DNA for the CDR3 is TGTGCCAGCAGCCCTCAGGAGGCTGGGTACGAGCAGTACTTC. This chain uses TRBV11-3 with TRBJ2-7; TRBD2 is a possible D gene (5 bases). Trimming cost V 5 bases and J 4 bases, with 15 bases left between them. The CDR3 is 14 amino acids. The germline V gene has CDR1 SGHNT and CDR2 YENEEA.

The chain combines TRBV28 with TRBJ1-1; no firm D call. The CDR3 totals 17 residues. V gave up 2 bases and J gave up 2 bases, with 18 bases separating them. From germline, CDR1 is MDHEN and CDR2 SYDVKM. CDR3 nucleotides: TGTGCCAGCAGTTTAAGGTCCTGGGTCGAGAGAAACACTGAAGCTTTCTTT. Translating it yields CASSLRSWVERNTEAFF.

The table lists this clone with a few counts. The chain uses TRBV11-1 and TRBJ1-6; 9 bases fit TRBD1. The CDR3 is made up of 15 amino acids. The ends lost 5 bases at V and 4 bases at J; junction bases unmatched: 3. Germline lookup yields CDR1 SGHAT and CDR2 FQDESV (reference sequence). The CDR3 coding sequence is TGTGCCAGCAGCCCTGGACAGGGGTATAATTCACCCCTCCACTTT. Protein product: CASSPGQGYNSPLHF.

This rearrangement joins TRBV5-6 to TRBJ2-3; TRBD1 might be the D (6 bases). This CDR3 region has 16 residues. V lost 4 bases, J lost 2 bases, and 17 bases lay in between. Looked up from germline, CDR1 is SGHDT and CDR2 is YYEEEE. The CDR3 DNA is TGTGCCAGCAGCCTAGGGACACGAGATATCACAGATACGCAGTATTTT. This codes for CASSLGTRDITDTQYF. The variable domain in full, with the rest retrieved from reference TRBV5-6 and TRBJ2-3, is DAGVTQSPTHLIKTRGQQVTLRCSPKSGHDTVSWYQQALGQGPQFIFQYYEEEERQRGNFPDRFSGHQFPNYSSELNVNALLLGDSALYLCASSLGTRDITDTQYFGPGTRLTVL.

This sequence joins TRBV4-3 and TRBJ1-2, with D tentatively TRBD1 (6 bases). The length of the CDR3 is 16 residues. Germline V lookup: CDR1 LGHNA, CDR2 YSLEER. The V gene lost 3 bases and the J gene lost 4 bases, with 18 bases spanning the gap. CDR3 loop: CASSHNRGGSSYGYTF. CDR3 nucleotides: TGCGCCAGCAGCCACAATCGGGGGGGCTCTAGCTATGGCTACACCTTC.